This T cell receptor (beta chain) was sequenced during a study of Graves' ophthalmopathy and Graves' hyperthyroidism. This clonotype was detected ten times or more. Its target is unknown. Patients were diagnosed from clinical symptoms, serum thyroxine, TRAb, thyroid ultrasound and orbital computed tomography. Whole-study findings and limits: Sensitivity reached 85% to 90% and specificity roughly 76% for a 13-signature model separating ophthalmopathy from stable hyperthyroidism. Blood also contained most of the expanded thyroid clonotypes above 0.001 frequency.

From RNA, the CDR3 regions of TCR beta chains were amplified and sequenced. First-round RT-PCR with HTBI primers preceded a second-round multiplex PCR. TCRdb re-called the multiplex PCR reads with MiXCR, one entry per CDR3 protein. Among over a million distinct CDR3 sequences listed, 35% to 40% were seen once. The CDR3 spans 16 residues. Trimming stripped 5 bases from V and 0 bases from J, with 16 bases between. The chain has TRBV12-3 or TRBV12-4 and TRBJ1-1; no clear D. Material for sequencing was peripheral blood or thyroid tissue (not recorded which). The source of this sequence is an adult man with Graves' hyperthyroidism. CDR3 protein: CASSPRPQGVNTEAFF. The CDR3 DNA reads TGTGCCAGCAGTCCACGGCCCCAAGGAGTGAACACTGAAGCTTTCTTT.